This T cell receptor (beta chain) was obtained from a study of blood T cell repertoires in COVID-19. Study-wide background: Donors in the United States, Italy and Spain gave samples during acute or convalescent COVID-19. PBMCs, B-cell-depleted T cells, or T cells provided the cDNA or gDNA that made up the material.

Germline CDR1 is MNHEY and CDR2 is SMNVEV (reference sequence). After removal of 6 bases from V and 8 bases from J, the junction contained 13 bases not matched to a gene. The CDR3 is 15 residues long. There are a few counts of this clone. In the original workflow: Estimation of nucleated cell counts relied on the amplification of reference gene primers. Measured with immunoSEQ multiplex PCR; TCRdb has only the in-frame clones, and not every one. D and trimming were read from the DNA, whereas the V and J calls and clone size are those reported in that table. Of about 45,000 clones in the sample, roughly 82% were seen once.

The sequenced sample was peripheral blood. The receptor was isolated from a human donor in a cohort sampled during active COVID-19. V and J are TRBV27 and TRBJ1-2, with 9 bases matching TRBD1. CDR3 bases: TGTGCCAGCAGGTCCCAAGGACAGGGGATTTTGGGCTACACCTTC. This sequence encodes CASRSQGQGILGYTF.